Reported below is one T cell receptor (beta chain). Its antigen is not identified. This clone may be a read error of a much larger clone one base away. Samples came from axillary lymph nodes draining the breast cancer. This CDR3 region has 15 residues. Germline CDR1 SGDLS, CDR2 YYNGEE. TCRdb reprocessed the multiplex PCR reads via MiXCR and lists one record per CDR3 protein. The data show 100,000 to 150,000 distinct CDR3 sequences, more than 20% seen once. The data derive from a study of breast tumors, draining lymph nodes, adjacent tissues. Points from the study as a whole: Compared with lymph nodes, tumors were less diverse; compared with nontumor tissue, more. Luminal-like breast cancer showed significantly greater tumor-nontumor repertoire similarity than basal-like breast cancer did. The lymph node origin of tumor T cells was framed as consistent with a hypothesis, not demonstrated.

Source material: axillary lymph node tissue. The genes are TRBV9 and TRBJ2-2; no firm D call. The clonotype comes from a female donor with breast cancer. Some clones in this sample may be carry-over from other donors' samples. The chain's CDR3 is CASSGSRTHTRELFF. DNA for the CDR3: TGTGCCAGCAGCGGATCCCGGACGCACACCAGGGAGCTGTTTTTT.